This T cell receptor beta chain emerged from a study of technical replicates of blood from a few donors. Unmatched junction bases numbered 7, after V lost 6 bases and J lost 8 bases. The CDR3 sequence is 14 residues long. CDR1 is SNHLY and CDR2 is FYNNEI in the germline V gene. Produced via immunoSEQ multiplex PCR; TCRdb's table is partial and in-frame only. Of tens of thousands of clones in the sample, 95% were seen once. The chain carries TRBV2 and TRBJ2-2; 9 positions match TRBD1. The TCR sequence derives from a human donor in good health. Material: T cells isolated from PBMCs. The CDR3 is CASSFDRGRGELFF. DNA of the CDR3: TGTGCCAGCAGCTTCGACAGGGGGAGAGGGGAGCTGTTTTTT.